This T cell receptor (beta chain) comes out of a study of cytomegalovirus exposure and HLA in healthy donors. General study findings and limits: A prior analysis recorded that most TCR beta V segments were productive about 87% or about 30% of the time. Most TCR sequences were uncommon, yet certain public TCRs appeared in many donors.

The germline CDR1 and CDR2 sequences are MNHEY and SMNVEV (reference sequence). The length of the CDR3 is 15 residues. J gave up 5 bases and V 3 bases, and 3 bases lay outside the gene matches. In regard to this clone: Antigen specificity is unknown.

PCR employed 60 Vbeta and 13 Jbeta primers. Sequenced by immunoSEQ multiplex PCR; TCRdb stores in-frame clones only, minus some. Of fewer than 90,000 clones in the sample, 65% to 75% were seen once. The specimen was PBMCs. The rearrangement uses TRBV27 and TRBJ2-2; 10 bases agree with TRBD1. The source is a man aged 40-49 years in good health and CMV-seropositive. CDR3: CASSFGQGGTGELFF. The CDR3 DNA reads TGTGCCAGCAGTTTTGGACAGGGGGGGACCGGGGAGCTGTTTTTT.